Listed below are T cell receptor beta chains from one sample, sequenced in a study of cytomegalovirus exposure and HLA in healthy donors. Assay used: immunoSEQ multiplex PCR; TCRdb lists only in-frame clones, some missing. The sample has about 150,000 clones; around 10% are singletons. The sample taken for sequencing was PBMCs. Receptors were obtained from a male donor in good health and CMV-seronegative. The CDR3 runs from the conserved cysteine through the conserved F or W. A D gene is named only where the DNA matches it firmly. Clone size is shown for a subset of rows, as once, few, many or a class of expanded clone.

TGTGCCAGCAGCCAACTCAGGGGTAGTAGCAATCAGCCCCAGCATTTT	CASSQLRGSSNQPQHF	-	TRBV14	few	TRBJ1-5
TGTGCCAGCAGCTTGACACTTAGCAATCAGCCCCAGCATTTT	CASSLTLSNQPQHF	-	TRBV7-8	-	TRBJ1-5
TGTGCCAGCAGTTTAGGAGGGGTTGGCTACAATGAGCAGTTCTTC	CASSLGGVGYNEQFF	-	TRBV27	-	TRBJ2-1
TGTGCCAGCAGAGGACGAGCTACTGGGGGCAGTCTCACCGGGGAGCTGTTTTTT	CASRGRATGGSLTGELFF	-	TRBV14	-	TRBJ2-2
TGTGCCATCAGTGAACCAACTGCCAGGGGGATTTTGGGAGAGACCCAGTACTTC	CAISEPTARGILGETQYF	TRBD1	TRBV10-3	few	TRBJ2-5
TGTGCCAGCTCACCACCGCAGGGGGGCCGAACGAACACCGGGGAGCTGTTTTTT	CASSPPQGGRTNTGELFF	-	TRBV18	-	TRBJ2-2
TGTGCCAGTTCGTGGACTAGCGGCTCCTATAATTCACCCCTCCACTTT	CASSWTSGSYNSPLHF	-	TRBV19	-	TRBJ1-6
TGTGCCAGCAGCTCGAACAGGAACACTGAAGCTTTCTTT	CASSSNRNTEAFF	-	TRBV28	few	TRBJ1-1
TGTGCCAGCAGCTTAGGACAGGGCGGCTATGGCTACACCTTC	CASSLGQGGYGYTF	TRBD1	TRBV7-9	few	TRBJ1-2
TGTGCCAGCAATCCTAGCGGTGACACAGATACGCAGTATTTT	CASNPSGDTDTQYF	TRBD2	TRBV2	few	TRBJ2-3
TGTGCCAGCAGCTCGAGGACAGGGGGCAATGGGACCCAGTACTTC	CASSSRTGGNGTQYF	TRBD1	TRBV7-9	few	TRBJ2-5
TGTGCCTGGAGCGAGCCCCTCCCCGGGGGGGGGACCCAGTACTTC	CAWSEPLPGGGTQYF	TRBD2	TRBV30	-	TRBJ2-5
TGTGCCAGCAGCTCGGGGACTAGCGGCTATACGCAGTATTTT	CASSSGTSGYTQYF	TRBD2	TRBV7-2	-	TRBJ2-3
TGTGCCAGCACACGGGGAGTACACCTTAATTCACCCCTCCACTTT	CASTRGVHLNSPLHF	-	TRBV6-6	few	TRBJ1-6
TGTGCCAGCAGTTGGAGACTTCCCGGGGAGCTGTTTTTT	CASSWRLPGELFF	-	TRBV6-5	few	TRBJ2-2
TGTGCCAGCAGCTTAGTTCTCCGAGGGGAGCAGTTCTTC	CASSLVLRGEQFF	-	TRBV11-2	-	TRBJ2-1
TGTGCCAGCAGCCAAGATCTCCCAGGGGGGAGCTCCTACGAGCAGTACTTC	CASSQDLPGGSSYEQYF	-	TRBV4-2	few	TRBJ2-7
TGTGCCAGCAAGGAAGGGGACATATACTATGGCTACACCTTC	CASKEGDIYYGYTF	-	TRBV7-2	once	TRBJ1-2
TGTGCCAGCAGTGTGGACAGGGGGCGGGGGAACACCATATATTTT	CASSVDRGRGNTIYF	TRBD1	TRBV2	few	TRBJ1-3
TGTGCCAGCAGTGCCGCGCGGGGCAGGGGACTACAACTCTCTGGAAACACCATATATTTT	CASSAARGRGLQLSGNTIYF	-	TRBV6-1	few	TRBJ1-3
TGTGCCAGCAGCTTAGGAGTTTCAGATACGCAGTATTTT	CASSLGVSDTQYF	-	TRBV7-7	few	TRBJ2-3
TGTGCCAGCAGCCAAGATGAACATAGCTTACCCGTCGCTAACTATGGCTACACCTTC	CASSQDEHSLPVANYGYTF	-	TRBV4-2	few	TRBJ1-2
TGTGCCAGCAGCCTCCGGGTCCAGGGTACTGAAGCTTTCTTT	CASSLRVQGTEAFF	-	TRBV11-1	-	TRBJ1-1
TGTGCCAGCACCCCCCACGGGGGACTGCCCACAGCCACCTACAATGAGCAGTTCTTC	CASTPHGGLPTATYNEQFF	-	TRBV28	few	TRBJ2-1
TGTGCCAGCAGTGAAACAGGGTCCCATGAAAAACTGTTTTTT	CASSETGSHEKLFF	-	TRBV25-1	-	TRBJ1-4
TGCGCCAGCAGCCAAGAAATTGGGGGGGGCGCAAGTTCTCAGCCCCAGCATTTT	CASSQEIGGGASSQPQHF	-	TRBV4-3	-	TRBJ1-5
TGTGCCAGTAGTAGTTCCGGACTCATGCCTGGAAACACCATATATTTT	CASSSSGLMPGNTIYF	-	TRBV19	-	TRBJ1-3
TGTGCCAGCAACTTACGGGACAGGGGGAGCAGTGAGCAGTTCTTC	CASNLRDRGSSEQFF	TRBD1	TRBV27	-	TRBJ2-1